Each of the 9 T cell receptor beta chains below was sequenced from the same sample in a study of blood T cell repertoires in COVID-19 (dated by TCRdb to about 2020). To prepare the library, the immunoSEQ multiplex PCR assay was applied. TCRdb holds this immuneACCESS table with in-frame rearrangements only. Some clones are missing; in checked studies, unresolved V genes explain under half, and the rest has no known cause. This sample lists 200,000 to 300,000 clones; approximately 91% were detected once. Approximately 2.6% of the sample is held by the ten biggest clonotypes. What was sequenced was peripheral blood. These receptors were taken from a person under 35 with COVID-19, enrolled during active disease.

The chain carries TRBV5-1 and TRBJ2-7; 10 bases map to TRBD1. Germline loops: CDR1 SGHRS, CDR2 YFSETQ. V was pared by 3 bases and J by 3 bases, with 6 bases of the junction left unmatched. The CDR3 length is 15 residues. CDR3 in amino acids: CASSSTGTGDYEQYF. The CDR3 region has the DNA TGCGCCAGCAGCTCCACCGGGACAGGGGACTACGAGCAGTACTTC.

The V call is TRBV6-1, the J call TRBJ2-7, with 8 bases identical to TRBD1. The CDR3 covers 15 residues. V lost 2 bases, J lost 2 bases, and 5 bases stayed unmatched. The germline V gene encodes CDR1 MNHNS and CDR2 SASEGT. This CDR3 reads CASSELGTGPYEQYF. CDR3 coding DNA: TGTGCCAGCAGTGAACTCGGGACAGGCCCCTACGAGCAGTACTTC.

The gene calls are TRBV5-4 and TRBJ2-1; 7 bases are a match to TRBD1. CDR1 is SGHNT and CDR2 is YYREEE in the germline V gene (reference sequence). The CDR3 length is 15 residues. J was trimmed by 4 bases and V by 3 bases; bases with no gene match: 7. The CDR3 region has the DNA TGTGCCAGCAGCTCAGGGACAGAGTCTTACAATGAGCAGTTCTTC. Translation: CASSSGTESYNEQFF.

This rearrangement joins TRBV9 to TRBJ2-5; 8 bases line up with TRBD2. Germline trimming cut 4 bases from V and 5 bases from J; bases unmatched to any gene: 7. This CDR3 region has 14 residues. Germline loops: CDR1 SGDLS, CDR2 YYNGEE. As DNA, the CDR3 is TGTGCCAGCAGCCCCGGGACTAGTTATGAGACCCAGTACTTC. Protein sequence: CASSPGTSYETQYF.

The V call is TRBV6-5, the J call TRBJ2-3; 13 nucleotides align to TRBD2. Germline CDR1 reads MNHEY; CDR2 reads SVGAGI. The J segment lost 0 bases and the V segment lost 8 bases, leaving 2 bases of the junction unmatched. The CDR3 spans 15 residues. The CDR3 DNA follows: TGTGCCAGCGGGACTAGCGGGATCAGCACAGATACGCAGTATTTT. Translating it yields CASGTSGISTDTQYF.

V is TRBV10-3 and J is TRBJ2-5; D might be TRBD1 (6 bases). Trimming left V 5 bases short and J 3 bases short, with 10 bases between. The CDR3 consists of 13 residues. CDR1 is ENHRY, CDR2 SYGVKD, per germline. The CDR3 reads CAISTGSEETQYF. CDR3 DNA sequence: TGTGCCATCAGTACAGGGTCCGAAGAGACCCAGTACTTC.

The chain couples TRBV7-9 to TRBJ1-5; maybe TRBD1 (5 bases). Germline CDR1 and CDR2: SEHNR and FQNEAQ (reference sequence). CDR3 length: 14 amino acids. Trimming removed 4 bases from V and 5 bases from J, with 12 bases in between. In DNA form, the CDR3 reads TGTGCCAGCAGCTCCGATGACAGTGATCAGCCCCAGCATTTT. Translating gives CASSSDDSDQPQHF.

The rearrangement links TRBV24-1 to TRBJ1-4, with unresolved D. Per the germline V gene, CDR1 is KGHDR and CDR2 is SFDVKD. The length of the CDR3 is 15 residues. V was clipped by 3 bases and J by 4 bases, with 11 bases between them. The CDR3 DNA follows: TGTGCCACCAGTGATCCGACACCAAATAATGAAAAACTGTTTTTT. Residues: CATSDPTPNNEKLFF.

The chain is built from TRBV2 and TRBJ2-5; 15 nucleotides line up with TRBD2. This CDR3 is 16 amino acids long. The trim removed 6 bases at V and 5 bases at J, leaving 7 bases unmatched. Per the germline V gene, CDR1 is SNHLY and CDR2 is FYNNEI. CDR3 in DNA: TGTGCCAGCAGGGGACTAGCGGGAGGTTCCAGCGAGACCCAGTACTTC. Translating it yields CASRGLAGGSSETQYF.